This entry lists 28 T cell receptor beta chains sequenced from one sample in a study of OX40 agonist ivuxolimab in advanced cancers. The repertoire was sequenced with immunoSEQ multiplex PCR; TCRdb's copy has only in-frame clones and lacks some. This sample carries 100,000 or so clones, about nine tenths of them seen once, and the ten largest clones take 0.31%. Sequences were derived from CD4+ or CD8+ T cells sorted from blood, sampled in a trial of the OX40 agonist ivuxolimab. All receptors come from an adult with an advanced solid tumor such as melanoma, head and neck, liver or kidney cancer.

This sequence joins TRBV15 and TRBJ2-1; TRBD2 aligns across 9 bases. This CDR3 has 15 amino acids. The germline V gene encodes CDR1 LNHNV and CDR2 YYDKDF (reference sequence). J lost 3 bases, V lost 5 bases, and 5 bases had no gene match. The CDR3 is CATSPGTSFYNEQFF. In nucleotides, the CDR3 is TGTGCCACCAGCCCAGGGACTAGCTTCTACAATGAGCAGTTCTTC.

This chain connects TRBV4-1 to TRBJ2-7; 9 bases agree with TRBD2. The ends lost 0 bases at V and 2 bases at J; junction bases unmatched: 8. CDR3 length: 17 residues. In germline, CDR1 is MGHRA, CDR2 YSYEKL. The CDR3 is CASSQELVAGAAYEQYF. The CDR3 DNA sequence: TGCGCCAGCAGCCAAGAGTTGGTAGCGGGAGCTGCCTACGAGCAGTACTTC.

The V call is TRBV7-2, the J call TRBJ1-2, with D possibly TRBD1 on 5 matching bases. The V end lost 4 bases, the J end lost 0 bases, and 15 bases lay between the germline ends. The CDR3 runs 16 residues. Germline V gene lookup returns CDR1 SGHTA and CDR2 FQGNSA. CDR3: CASSSRWDGSNYGYTF. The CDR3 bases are TGTGCCAGCAGCTCCCGATGGGACGGTTCTAACTATGGCTACACCTTC.

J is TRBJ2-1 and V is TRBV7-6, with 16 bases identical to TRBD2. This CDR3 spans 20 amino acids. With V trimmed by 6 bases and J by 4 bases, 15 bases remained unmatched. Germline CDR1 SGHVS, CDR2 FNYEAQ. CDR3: CASSPDPGLAGGPQYNEQFF. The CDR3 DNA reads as TGTGCCAGCAGTCCTGATCCGGGACTAGCGGGAGGGCCCCAATACAATGAGCAGTTCTTC.

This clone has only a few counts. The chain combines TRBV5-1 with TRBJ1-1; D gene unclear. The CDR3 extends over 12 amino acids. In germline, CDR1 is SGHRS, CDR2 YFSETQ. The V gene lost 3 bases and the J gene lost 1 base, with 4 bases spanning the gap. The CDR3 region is CASSWGNTEAFF. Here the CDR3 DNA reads TGCGCCAGCAGCTGGGGGAACACTGAAGCTTTCTTT.

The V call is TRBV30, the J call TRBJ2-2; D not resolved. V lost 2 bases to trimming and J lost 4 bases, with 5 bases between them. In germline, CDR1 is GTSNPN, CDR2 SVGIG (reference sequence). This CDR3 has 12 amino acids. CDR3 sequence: CAWSWLTGELFF. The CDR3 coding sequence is TGTGCCTGGAGTTGGCTCACCGGGGAGCTGTTTTTT.

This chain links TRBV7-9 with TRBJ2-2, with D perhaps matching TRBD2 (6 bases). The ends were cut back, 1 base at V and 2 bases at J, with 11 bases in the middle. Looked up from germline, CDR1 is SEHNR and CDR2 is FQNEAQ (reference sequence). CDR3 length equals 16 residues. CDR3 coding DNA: TGTGCCAGCAGCTTAGGGGGGACTCCTAACACCGGGGAGCTGTTTTTT. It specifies CASSLGGTPNTGELFF.

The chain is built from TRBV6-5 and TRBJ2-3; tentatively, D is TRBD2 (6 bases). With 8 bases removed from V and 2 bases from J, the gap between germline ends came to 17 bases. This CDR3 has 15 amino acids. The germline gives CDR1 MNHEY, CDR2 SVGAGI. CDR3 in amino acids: CASHSLGGNTDTQYF. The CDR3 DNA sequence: TGTGCCAGCCACTCCCTGGGGGGAAACACAGATACGCAGTATTTT.

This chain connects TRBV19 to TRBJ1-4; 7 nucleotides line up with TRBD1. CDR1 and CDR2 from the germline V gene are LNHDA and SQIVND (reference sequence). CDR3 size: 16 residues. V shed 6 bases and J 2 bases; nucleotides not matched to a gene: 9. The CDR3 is CASRPGQLATNEKLFF. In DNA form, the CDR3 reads TGTGCCAGTAGACCGGGACAGTTAGCTACTAATGAAAAACTGTTTTTT. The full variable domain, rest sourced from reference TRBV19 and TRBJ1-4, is DGGITQSPKYLFRKEGQNVTLSCEQNLNHDAMYWYRQDPGQGLRLIYYSQIVNDFQKGDIAEGYSVSREKKESFPLTVTSAQKNPTAFYLCASRPGQLATNEKLFFGSGTQLSVL.

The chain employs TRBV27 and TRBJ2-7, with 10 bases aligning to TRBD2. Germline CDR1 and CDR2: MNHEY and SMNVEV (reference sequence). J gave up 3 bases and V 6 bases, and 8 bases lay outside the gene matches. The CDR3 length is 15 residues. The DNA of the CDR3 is TGTGCCAGCAGAGAGGGACTAGCGCCCCTCTACGAGCAGTACTTC. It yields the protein CASREGLAPLYEQYF.

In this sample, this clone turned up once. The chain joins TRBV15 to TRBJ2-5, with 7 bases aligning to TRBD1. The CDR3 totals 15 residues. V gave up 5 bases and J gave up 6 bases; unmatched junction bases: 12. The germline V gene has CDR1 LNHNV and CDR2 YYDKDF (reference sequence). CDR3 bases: TGTGCCACCAGCCTAGAGGGGGCAGGGTGGCAGACCCAGTACTTC. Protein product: CATSLEGAGWQTQYF.

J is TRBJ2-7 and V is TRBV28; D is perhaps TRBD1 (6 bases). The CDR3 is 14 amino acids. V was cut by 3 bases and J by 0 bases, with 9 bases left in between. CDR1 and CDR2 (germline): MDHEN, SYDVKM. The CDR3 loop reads CASSFRGSSYEQYF. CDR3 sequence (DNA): TGTGCCAGCAGTTTTAGGGGGAGCTCCTACGAGCAGTACTTC. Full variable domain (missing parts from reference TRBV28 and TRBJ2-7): DVKVTQSSRYLVKRTGEKVFLECVQDMDHENMFWYRQDPGLGLRLIYFSYDVKMKEKGDIPEGYSVSREKKERFSLILESASTNQTSMYLCASSFRGSSYEQYFGPGTRLTVT.

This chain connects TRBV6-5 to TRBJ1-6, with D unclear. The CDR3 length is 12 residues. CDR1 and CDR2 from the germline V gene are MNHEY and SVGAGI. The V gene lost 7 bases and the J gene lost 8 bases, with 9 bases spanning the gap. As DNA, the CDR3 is TGTGCCAGCACCGATCGATATTCACCCCTCCACTTT. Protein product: CASTDRYSPLHF.

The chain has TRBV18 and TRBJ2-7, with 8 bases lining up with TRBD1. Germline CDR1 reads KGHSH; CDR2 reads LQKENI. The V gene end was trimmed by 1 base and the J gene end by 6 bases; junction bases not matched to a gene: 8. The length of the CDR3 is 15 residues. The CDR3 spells CASSPRLDRVTEQYF. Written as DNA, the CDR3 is TGTGCCAGCTCACCACGTCTGGACAGGGTGACCGAGCAGTACTTC.

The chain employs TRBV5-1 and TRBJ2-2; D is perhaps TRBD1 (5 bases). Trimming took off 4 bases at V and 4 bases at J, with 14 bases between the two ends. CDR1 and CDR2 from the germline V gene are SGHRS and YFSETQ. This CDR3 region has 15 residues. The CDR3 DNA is TGCGCCAGCAGCCGTCCTGACAGAAGCACCGGGGAGCTGTTTTTT. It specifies CASSRPDRSTGELFF.

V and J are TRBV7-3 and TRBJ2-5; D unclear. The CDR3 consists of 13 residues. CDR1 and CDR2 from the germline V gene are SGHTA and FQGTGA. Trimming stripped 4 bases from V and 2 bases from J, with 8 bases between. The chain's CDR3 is CASSSSPQETQYF. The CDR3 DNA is TGTGCCAGCAGCTCCAGTCCACAAGAGACCCAGTACTTC.

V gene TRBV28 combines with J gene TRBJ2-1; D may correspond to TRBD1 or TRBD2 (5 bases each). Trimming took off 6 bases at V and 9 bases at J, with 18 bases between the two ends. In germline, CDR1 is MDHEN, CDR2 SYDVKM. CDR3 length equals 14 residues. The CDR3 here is CASSPGGGEVEQFF. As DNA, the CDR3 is TGTGCCAGCAGCCCAGGTGGGGGAGAGGTTGAGCAGTTCTTC.

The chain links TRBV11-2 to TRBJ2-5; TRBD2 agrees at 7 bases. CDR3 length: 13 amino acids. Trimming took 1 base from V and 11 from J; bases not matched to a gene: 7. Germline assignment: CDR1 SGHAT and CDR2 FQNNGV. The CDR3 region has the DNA TGTGCCAGCAGCTTAGGAGGGCGGGAGTTGCAGTACTTC. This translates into CASSLGGRELQYF.

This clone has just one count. The CDR3 bases are TGTGCCAGCAGTTTATCTGGTTCCATAGCCAAAAACATTCAGTACTTC. This sequence encodes CASSLSGSIAKNIQYF. The chain links TRBV27 to TRBJ2-4; no firm D call. The germline V gene encodes CDR1 MNHEY and CDR2 SMNVEV (reference sequence). V lost 0 bases and J 0 bases, leaving 9 bases between the germline ends. This CDR3 is 16 amino acids long.

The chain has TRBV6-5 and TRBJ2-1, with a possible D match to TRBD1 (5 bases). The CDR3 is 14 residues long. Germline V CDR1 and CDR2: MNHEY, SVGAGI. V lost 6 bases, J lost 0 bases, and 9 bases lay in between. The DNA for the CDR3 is TGTGCCAGCAGCCTTAGGGGCTCCTACAATGAGCAGTTCTTC. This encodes CASSLRGSYNEQFF.

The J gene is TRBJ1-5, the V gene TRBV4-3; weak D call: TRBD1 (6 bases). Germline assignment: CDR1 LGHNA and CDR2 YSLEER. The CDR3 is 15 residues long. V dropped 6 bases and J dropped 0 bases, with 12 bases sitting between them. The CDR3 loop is CASRPGTHSNQPQHF. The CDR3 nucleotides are TGCGCCAGCAGGCCCGGGACACATAGCAATCAGCCCCAGCATTTT.

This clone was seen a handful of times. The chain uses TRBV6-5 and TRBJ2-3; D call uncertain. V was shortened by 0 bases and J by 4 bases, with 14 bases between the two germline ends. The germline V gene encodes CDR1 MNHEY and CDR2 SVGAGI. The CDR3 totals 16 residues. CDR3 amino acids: CASSYSWALGADTQYF. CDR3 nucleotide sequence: TGTGCCAGCAGTTACTCGTGGGCCCTTGGGGCAGATACGCAGTATTTT.

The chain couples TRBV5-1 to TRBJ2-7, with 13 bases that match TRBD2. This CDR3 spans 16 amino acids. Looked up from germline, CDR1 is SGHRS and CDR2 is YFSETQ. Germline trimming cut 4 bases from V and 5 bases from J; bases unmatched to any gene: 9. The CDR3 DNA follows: TGCGCCAGCAGCGCGAGGACTAGCGGGAGTATCCACGAGCAGTACTTC. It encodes CASSARTSGSIHEQYF.

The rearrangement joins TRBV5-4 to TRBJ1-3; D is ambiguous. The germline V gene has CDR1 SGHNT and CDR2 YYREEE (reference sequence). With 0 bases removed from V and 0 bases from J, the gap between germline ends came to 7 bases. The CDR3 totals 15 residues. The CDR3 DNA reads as TGTGCCAGCAGCTTGGCCGGCAACTCTGGAAACACCATATATTTT. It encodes CASSLAGNSGNTIYF.

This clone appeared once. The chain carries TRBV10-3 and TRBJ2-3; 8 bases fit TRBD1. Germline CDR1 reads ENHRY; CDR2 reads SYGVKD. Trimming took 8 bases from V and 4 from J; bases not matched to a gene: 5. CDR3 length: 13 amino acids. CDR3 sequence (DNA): TGTGCCATCGGGGGACAGGAATCAGATACGCAGTATTTT. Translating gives CAIGGQESDTQYF.

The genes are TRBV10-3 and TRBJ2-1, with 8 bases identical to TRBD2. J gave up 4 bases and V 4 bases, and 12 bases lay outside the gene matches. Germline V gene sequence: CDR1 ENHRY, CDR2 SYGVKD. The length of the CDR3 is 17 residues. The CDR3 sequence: CAISGGRAGDPYNEQFF. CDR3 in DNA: TGTGCCATCAGTGGGGGAAGAGCGGGGGACCCGTACAATGAGCAGTTCTTC.

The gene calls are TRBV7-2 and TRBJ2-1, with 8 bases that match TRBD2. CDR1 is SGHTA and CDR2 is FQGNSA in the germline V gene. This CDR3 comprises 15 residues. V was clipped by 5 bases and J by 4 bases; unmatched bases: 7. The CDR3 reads CASSEGGGRYNEQFF. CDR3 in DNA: TGTGCCAGCAGCGAGGGGGGCGGGAGGTACAATGAGCAGTTCTTC.

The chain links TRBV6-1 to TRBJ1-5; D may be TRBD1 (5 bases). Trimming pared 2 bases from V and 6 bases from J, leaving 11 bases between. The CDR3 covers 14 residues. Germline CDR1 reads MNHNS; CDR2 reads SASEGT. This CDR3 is CASSERVGGQPQHF. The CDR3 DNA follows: TGTGCCAGCAGTGAAAGGGTCGGGGGTCAGCCCCAGCATTTT.